The rows below give T cell receptor beta chains drawn from one sample of a study of cytomegalovirus exposure and HLA in healthy donors. TCRdb's table, derived via immunoSEQ multiplex PCR, lists solely in-frame clones and lacks some. The sample contains more than 100,000 clones, approximately 88% of which appear only once. The specimen sequenced was PBMCs. All receptors derive from a woman under 30 in good health and CMV-seropositive. The CDR3 runs from the conserved cysteine through the conserved F or W. Fields, in order: V gene, CDR3 length, clone size, J gene, D gene, CDR3 DNA, CDR3 protein. The D gene is left open where the match is weak. Where a row states a size, it is once, few, many or the class of an expanded clone; other rows omit it.

>TRBV5-6|18|.|TRBJ1-2|.
TGTGCCAGCAGCTTGGTCGGGCAGGACAAAATAGCTAACTATGGCTACACCTTC
CASSLVGQDKIANYGYTF
>TRBV6-6|16|.|TRBJ2-3|TRBD2
TGTGCCAGCATGTTGGCGGGAGTGAGGTCGGCAGATACGCAGTATTTT
CASMLAGVRSADTQYF
>TRBV30|14|.|TRBJ1-5|TRBD1
TGTGCCTGGAGTTTCGACAGGGGCAATCAGCCCCAGCATTTT
CAWSFDRGNQPQHF
>TRBV5-4|16|.|TRBJ1-2|TRBD1
TGTGCCAGCAGCCCCCGGCCGGGACAGGGAACGAATGGCTACACCTTC
CASSPRPGQGTNGYTF
>TRBV7-9|12|few|TRBJ1-1|TRBD1
TGTGCCAGCAGCGGCCGGGACAGTGAAGCTTTCTTT
CASSGRDSEAFF
>TRBV19|19|.|TRBJ2-6|TRBD2
TGTGCCACTAGGCCTAGCGGGGGTCGAAGAAGCTCTGGGGCCAACGTCCTGACTTTC
CATRPSGGRRSSGANVLTF
>TRBV6-4|16|.|TRBJ2-2|.
TGTGCCAGCAGTGTTCTCGGGACAACGAACACCGGGGAGCTGTTTTTT
CASSVLGTTNTGELFF
>TRBV4-3|17|.|TRBJ1-1|TRBD1
TGCGCCAGCAGCCAAGACAGGGGGCGATTGGGAAACACTGAAGCTTTCTTT
CASSQDRGRLGNTEAFF
>TRBV13|17|.|TRBJ2-2|TRBD1
TGTGCCAGCAGCGCTAAAGGTCGGACAGGGCCCACCGGGGAGCTGTTTTTT
CASSAKGRTGPTGELFF
>TRBV5-6|12|.|TRBJ2-7|.
TGTGCCAGCAAAATACAGGGACGGGAGCAGTACTTC
CASKIQGREQYF
>TRBV5-6|16|.|TRBJ1-1|.
TGTGCCAGCAGCTTGGAGACAGATACTTCGAACACTGAAGCTTTCTTT
CASSLETDTSNTEAFF
>TRBV5-6|16|few|TRBJ1-2|TRBD1
TGTGCCAGCAGCTTACCGGGACAGGGGAAACCGTATGGCTACACCTTC
CASSLPGQGKPYGYTF
>TRBV5-1|15|.|TRBJ2-1|.
TGCGCCAGCAGCTTGAGCCTAGCTAAATACAATGAGCAGTTCTTC
CASSLSLAKYNEQFF
>TRBV5-1|16|.|TRBJ2-7|TRBD1
TGCGCCAGCAGCTTGGGGACAGGGGAAGGGCCCTACGAGCAGTACTTC
CASSLGTGEGPYEQYF
>TRBV7-3|16|.|TRBJ2-1|TRBD2
TGTGCCAGCAGCGCCGCGGGACTAGGTATATACAATGAGCAGTTCTTC
CASSAAGLGIYNEQFF
>TRBV30|20|.|TRBJ2-1|TRBD1
TGTGCCTGGAGTGTACGAGGGACAGGGTTTTTATACTTCTTTTACAATGAGCAGTTCTTC
CAWSVRGTGFLYFFYNEQFF
>TRBV4-1|16|.|TRBJ2-3|TRBD2
TGCGCCAGCAGCCTCTTTGCGGGAGTCAATTTAGATACGCAGTATTTT
CASSLFAGVNLDTQYF
>TRBV7-2|17|.|TRBJ2-1|TRBD2
TGTGCCAGCAGCCCCTGGACTAGCGGGGGGGCCTACAATGAGCAGTTCTTC
CASSPWTSGGAYNEQFF
>TRBV4-2|14|.|TRBJ2-3|.
TGTGCCAGCAGCCCCACGCGCTCACGGGATACGCAGTATTTT
CASSPTRSRDTQYF
>TRBV7-6|13|.|TRBJ2-5|.
TGTGCCAGCAGCCTACTGATGGTAGAGACCCAGTACTTC
CASSLLMVETQYF
>TRBV11-2|18|.|TRBJ2-5|TRBD2
TGTGCCAGCAGCTTAGGGGGAGGACTAGCGGGGGGCCAAGAGACCCAGTACTTC
CASSLGGGLAGGQETQYF
>TRBV18|16|once|TRBJ1-1|.
TGTGCCAGCTCACCACCGGAGTTCAGGGCCAACACTGAAGCTTTCTTT
CASSPPEFRANTEAFF
>TRBV2|16|.|TRBJ1-5|.
TGTGCCAGCAGTGAACGATTCAGGCAGCTCAATCAGCCCCAGCATTTT
CASSERFRQLNQPQHF
>TRBV6-5|15|once|TRBJ2-7|TRBD1
TGTGCCAGCAGGGGAGCCGGGACAGACAAATACGAGCAGTACTTC
CASRGAGTDKYEQYF
>TRBV10-3|13|.|TRBJ1-4|.
TGTGCCATCAGTGGTGACGGAGAACAAAAACTGTTTTTT
CAISGDGEQKLFF
>TRBV4-1|14|few|TRBJ2-7|.
TGCGCCAGCAGCCAAGAGGTACACACCTACGAGCAGTACTTC
CASSQEVHTYEQYF
>TRBV27|13|.|TRBJ2-7|.
TGTGCCAGCAGTTTAGCTATGTCCTACGAGCAGTACTTC
CASSLAMSYEQYF
>TRBV5-8|16|.|TRBJ1-4|.
TGTGCCAGCAGCCCCCCGGGGAGTTCACCATCGGAAAAACTGTTTTTT
CASSPPGSSPSEKLFF
>TRBV5-1|15|.|TRBJ2-1|TRBD2
TGCGCCAGCAGCTTGGAACTAGCGGGGGGAAATGAGCAGTTCTTC
CASSLELAGGNEQFF
>TRBV5-5|13|.|TRBJ2-7|.
TGTGCCAGCACCCACCTCGGGGGGCTCGAGCAGTACTTC
CASTHLGGLEQYF
>TRBV5-4|14|.|TRBJ1-4|.
TGTGCCAGCAGCCAGAACGAGTACGGGGAAAAACTGTTTTTT
CASSQNEYGEKLFF
>TRBV10-3|13|.|TRBJ2-7|.
TGTGCCATCAGTACTACGACAGGCTACGAGCAGTACTTC
CAISTTTGYEQYF
>TRBV28|18|.|TRBJ2-1|TRBD2
TGTGCCAGCAGTTTGAGAAGGACTAGCTCTGTTTGGTACAATGAGCAGTTCTTC
CASSLRRTSSVWYNEQFF
>TRBV28|15|.|TRBJ2-1|TRBD2
TGTGCCAGCAGAGCGTGGACTAGCGGGAAAAATGAGCAGTTCTTC
CASRAWTSGKNEQFF
>TRBV7-2|15|once|TRBJ1-2|TRBD1
TGTGCCAGCAGCTTAGGTCTACAGGGGAGTGATGGCTACACCTTC
CASSLGLQGSDGYTF
>TRBV11-3|18|.|TRBJ2-1|TRBD2
TGTGCCAGCAGCCCGGGACTAGCGGTAGCTGGAGGCTACAATGAGCAGTTCTTC
CASSPGLAVAGGYNEQFF
>TRBV2|16|.|TRBJ2-3|TRBD2
TGTGCCAGCAGTCCCGGGACTAGCGGGACGACAGATACGCAGTATTTT
CASSPGTSGTTDTQYF
>TRBV5-4|16|.|TRBJ2-3|TRBD2
TGTGCCAGCAGCCCAGTCGGGACTATAAGCACAGATACGCAGTATTTT
CASSPVGTISTDTQYF
>TRBV10-3|15|.|TRBJ2-6|.
TGTGCCATCAGTGCGGTGAACTCTGGGGCCAACGTCCTGACTTTC
CAISAVNSGANVLTF
>TRBV19|16|once|TRBJ1-2|.
TGTGCCAGTAGTATAGAGGACAGTTACCCCTACTATGGCTACACCTTC
CASSIEDSYPYYGYTF
>TRBV6-6|12|.|TRBJ1-1|.
TGTGCCAGCAGTTACTTGAGGTGGGAAGCTTTCTTT
CASSYLRWEAFF
>TRBV6-5|14|.|TRBJ1-1|.
TGTGCCAGCAGTTACTCGCGAGGCGGGACTGAAGCTTTCTTT
CASSYSRGGTEAFF
>TRBV5-6|12|.|TRBJ1-1|.
TGTGCCAGCAGCCCAGGGACACCTGAAGCTTTCTTT
CASSPGTPEAFF
>TRBV2|15|.|TRBJ1-1|TRBD1
TGTGCCAGCAGTGAAATAGTACAGGGGGCTGATGAAGCTTTCTTT
CASSEIVQGADEAFF
>TRBV4-3|15|.|TRBJ1-1|.
TGCGCCAGCAGCCAAGATCGGTTTATGAACACTGAAGCTTTCTTT
CASSQDRFMNTEAFF
>TRBV19|15|.|TRBJ1-5|.
TGTGCCAGTAGTATAAGGCAGGATAGCAATCAGCCCCAGCATTTT
CASSIRQDSNQPQHF
>TRBV9|14|.|TRBJ1-3|.
TGTGCCAGCAGCCCCCCCGGGGGGTGGGACACCATATATTTT
CASSPPGGWDTIYF
>TRBV6-6|15|.|TRBJ1-2|TRBD1
TGTGCCAGCAGTCAGCGGACAGGGGGTAACTATGGCTACACCTTC
CASSQRTGGNYGYTF